Below are 10 T cell receptor beta chains sequenced from a single sample in a study of cytotoxic CD8 clonotypes in ibrutinib-treated CLL. Produced via immunoSEQ multiplex PCR; TCRdb's table is partial and in-frame only. The sample holds 330,000 or so clones, 67% seen once. The starting material was PBMCs, obtained after 36 months of ibrutinib treatment. Source of these receptors: a human donor with chronic lymphocytic leukemia.

The V gene is TRBV7-2, the J gene TRBJ2-2; possibly TRBD2 for D (5 bases). Germline V gives CDR1 SGHTA, CDR2 FQGNSA. This CDR3 spans 14 amino acids. V lost 5 bases and J 8 bases, leaving 15 bases between the germline ends. CDR3 protein: CASSLKSPGGELFF. CDR3 bases: TGTGCCAGCAGCCTAAAAAGCCCGGGAGGGGAGCTGTTTTTT.

This chain connects TRBV11-2 to TRBJ2-7, with 8 positions matching TRBD2. The ends lost 4 bases at V and 0 bases at J; junction bases unmatched: 5. The CDR3 extends over 15 amino acids. Germline-derived CDR1 and CDR2 are SGHAT and FQNNGV. The DNA for the CDR3 is TGTGCCAGCAGCTCGCGGGGGGAACCCTCCTACGAGCAGTACTTC. Translated: CASSSRGEPSYEQYF.

The V call is TRBV19, the J call TRBJ2-7, with 10 bases identical to TRBD2. V was pared by 5 bases and J by 7 bases, with 5 bases of the junction left unmatched. The CDR3 consists of 13 residues. Germline-derived CDR1 and CDR2 are LNHDA and SQIVND (reference sequence). The DNA for the CDR3 is TGTGCCAGTAGTCGAGCGGGAGGGAGTGAGCAGTACTTC. Protein: CASSRAGGSEQYF.

The chain combines TRBV5-1 with TRBJ2-3, with D hard to call. Germline V gene data show CDR1 as SGHRS and CDR2 as YFSETQ. The CDR3 sequence is 15 residues long. Trimming stripped 5 bases from V and 4 bases from J, with 17 bases between. Here the CDR3 DNA reads TGCGCCAGCAGATCTGGATGGATGGGCGCAGATACGCAGTATTTT. Translating gives CASRSGWMGADTQYF. The whole variable domain, remainder taken from reference TRBV5-1 and TRBJ2-3, is KAGVTQTPRYLIKTRGQQVTLSCSPISGHRSVSWYQQTPGQGLQFLFEYFSETQRNKGNFPGRFSGRQFSNSRSEMNVSTLELGDSALYLCASRSGWMGADTQYFGPGTRLTVL.

This clone has just a few counts. This chain links TRBV28 with TRBJ1-2; 7 nucleotides agree with TRBD1. In germline, CDR1 is MDHEN, CDR2 SYDVKM. The CDR3 sequence is 13 residues long. J gave up 5 bases and V 5 bases, and 5 bases lay outside the gene matches. The CDR3 is CASSLDRSYGYTF. The CDR3 nucleotides read TGTGCCAGCAGTCTGGACAGGTCATATGGCTACACCTTC.

For the CDR3, the DNA is TGTGCCAGCAGCTTCCTCGACAGGGACGTTGAAGCTTTCTTT. The encoded protein is CASSFLDRDVEAFF. The V and J genes are TRBV5-6 and TRBJ1-1; 7 positions agree with TRBD1. J was trimmed by 7 bases and V by 2 bases; bases with no gene match: 8. This CDR3 is 14 amino acids long. Germline loops: CDR1 SGHDT, CDR2 YYEEEE.

A few counts support this clone. CDR3 DNA sequence: TGTGCCAGCAGTCGTCTCATCGACAGGGGCCGCTACACCTTC. This translates into CASSRLIDRGRYTF. The chain is built from TRBV28 and TRBJ1-2; 8 bases fit TRBD1. The CDR3 loop spans 14 amino acids. Germline values: CDR1 MDHEN, CDR2 SYDVKM. J gave up 9 bases and V 5 bases, and 11 bases lay outside the gene matches.

This chain joins TRBV9 and TRBJ1-2, with 7 bases matching TRBD1. The CDR3 extends over 14 amino acids. Trimming took 4 bases from V and 4 from J; bases not matched to a gene: 7. Germline-derived CDR1 and CDR2 are SGDLS and YYNGEE. The DNA of the CDR3 is TGTGCCAGCAGCTCGTCGACAGGGAGCTATGGCTACACCTTC. Protein sequence: CASSSSTGSYGYTF.

V usage is TRBV4-2 and J usage is TRBJ1-2; the match to TRBD1 covers 7 bases. The ends lost 3 bases at V and 0 bases at J; junction bases unmatched: 7. The CDR3 is made up of 16 amino acids. Germline V gene sequence: CDR1 LGHNA, CDR2 YNFKEQ. The CDR3 DNA sequence: TGTGCCAGCAGCCAGGCGGGGACAGACACTAACTATGGCTACACCTTC. Amino acids: CASSQAGTDTNYGYTF.

This clone has a handful of counts. CDR3 bases: TGTGCCAGCTCTCCGGGACAGGGGACCTACGAGCAGTACTTC. It encodes CASSPGQGTYEQYF. V usage is TRBV18 and J usage is TRBJ2-7, with 10 bases lining up with TRBD1. The CDR3 totals 14 residues. Trimming removed 6 bases from V and 2 bases from J; junction bases left unmatched: 4. Germline CDR1 is KGHSH and CDR2 is LQKENI.